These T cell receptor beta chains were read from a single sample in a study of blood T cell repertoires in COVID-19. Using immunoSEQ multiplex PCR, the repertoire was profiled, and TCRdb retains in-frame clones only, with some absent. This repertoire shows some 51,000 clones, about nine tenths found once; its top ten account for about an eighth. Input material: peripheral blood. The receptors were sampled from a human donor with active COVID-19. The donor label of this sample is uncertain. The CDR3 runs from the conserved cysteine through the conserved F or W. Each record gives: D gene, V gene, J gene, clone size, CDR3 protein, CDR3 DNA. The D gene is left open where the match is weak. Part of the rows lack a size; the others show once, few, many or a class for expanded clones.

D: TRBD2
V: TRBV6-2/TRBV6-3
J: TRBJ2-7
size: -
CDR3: CASSTGTSYEQYF
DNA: TGTGCCAGCAGTACCGGGACTAGCTACGAGCAGTACTTC

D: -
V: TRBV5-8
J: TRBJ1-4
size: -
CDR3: CASGDFSRLF
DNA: TGTGCCAGCGGCGACTTCTCCCGCCTTTTT

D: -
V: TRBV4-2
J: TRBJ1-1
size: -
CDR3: CASSQKRAPGTEAFF
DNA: TGTGCCAGCAGCCAAAAAAGAGCCCCGGGTACTGAAGCTTTCTTT

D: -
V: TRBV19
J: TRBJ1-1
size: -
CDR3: CASSTPLRGLWTEAFF
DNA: TGTGCCAGTAGTACCCCATTACGGGGATTGTGGACTGAAGCTTTCTTT

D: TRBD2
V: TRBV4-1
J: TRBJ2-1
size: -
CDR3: CASSQDRGLAINEQFF
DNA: TGCGCCAGCAGCCAAGATAGGGGACTAGCAATCAATGAGCAGTTCTTC

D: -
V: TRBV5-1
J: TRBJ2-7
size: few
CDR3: CASSLEQGPYEQYF
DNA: TGCGCCAGCAGCTTGGAACAGGGACCCTACGAGCAGTACTTC

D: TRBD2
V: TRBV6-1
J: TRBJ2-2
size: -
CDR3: CASSGTSGRVVDGELFF
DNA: TGTGCCAGCAGTGGGACTAGCGGGAGGGTCGTCGACGGGGAGCTGTTTTTT

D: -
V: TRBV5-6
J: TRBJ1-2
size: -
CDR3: CASSPGAGQRNYGYTF
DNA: TGTGCCAGCAGCCCCGGGGCCGGACAGCGTAACTATGGCTACACCTTC

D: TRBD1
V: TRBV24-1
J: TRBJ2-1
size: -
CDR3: CATSDSPDRGKSGEQFF
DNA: TGTGCCACCAGTGATTCCCCCGACAGGGGAAAGTCTGGTGAGCAGTTCTTC

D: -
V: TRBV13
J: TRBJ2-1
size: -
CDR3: CASSPQSENEQFF
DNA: TGTGCCAGCAGCCCTCAAAGCGAAAATGAGCAGTTCTTC

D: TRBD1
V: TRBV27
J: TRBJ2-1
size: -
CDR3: CASSSGTGGDNEQFF
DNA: TGTGCCAGCAGTTCCGGGACAGGGGGTGACAATGAGCAGTTCTTC

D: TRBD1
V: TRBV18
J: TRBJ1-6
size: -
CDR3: CASSPRQGSGSPLHF
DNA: TGTGCCAGCTCACCCCGACAGGGAAGTGGCTCACCCCTCCACTTT

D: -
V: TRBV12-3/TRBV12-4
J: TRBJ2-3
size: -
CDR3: CASSPDPGDTQYF
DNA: TGTGCCAGCAGCCCGGACCCAGGGGATACGCAGTATTTT

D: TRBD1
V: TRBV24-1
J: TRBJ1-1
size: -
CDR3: CATSDERDRGAKNTEAFF
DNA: TGTGCCACCAGTGATGAACGGGACAGGGGAGCGAAGAACACTGAAGCTTTCTTT

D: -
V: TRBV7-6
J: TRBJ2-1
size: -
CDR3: CASSLRAQTYNEQFF
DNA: TGTGCCAGCAGCTTGAGGGCACAAACCTACAATGAGCAGTTCTTC

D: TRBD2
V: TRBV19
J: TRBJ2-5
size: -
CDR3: CASSPRLAGRQETQYF
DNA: TGTGCCAGTAGTCCCCGACTAGCGGGACGCCAAGAGACCCAGTACTTC

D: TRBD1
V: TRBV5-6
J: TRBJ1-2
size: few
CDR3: CASRIQDRVYGYTF
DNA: TGTGCCAGCAGAATACAGGACAGGGTATATGGCTACACCTTC

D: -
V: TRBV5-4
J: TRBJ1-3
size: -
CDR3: CASSLAEKGFGNTIYF
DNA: TGTGCCAGCAGCTTGGCCGAAAAGGGGTTTGGAAACACCATATATTTT

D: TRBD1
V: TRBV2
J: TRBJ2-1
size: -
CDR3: CASRLGQGATEQFF
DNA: TGTGCCAGCAGACTTGGACAGGGGGCAACCGAGCAGTTCTTC

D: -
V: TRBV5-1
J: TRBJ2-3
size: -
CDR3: CASSPWTSTDTQYF
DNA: TGCGCCAGCAGCCCATGGACTAGCACAGATACGCAGTATTTT

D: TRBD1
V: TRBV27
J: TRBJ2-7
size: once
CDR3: CASSPGQGLSGTYEQYF
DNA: TGTGCCAGCAGTCCGGGACAGGGACTCTCCGGCACCTACGAGCAGTACTTC

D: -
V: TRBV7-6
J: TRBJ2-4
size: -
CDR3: CASSLEVAGRSKNIQYF
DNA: TGTGCCAGCAGCTTAGAAGTGGCAGGGAGGTCCAAAAACATTCAGTACTTC

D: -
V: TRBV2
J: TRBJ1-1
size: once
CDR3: CASTYRQVKNTEAFF
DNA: TGTGCCAGCACCTACCGACAGGTAAAAAACACTGAAGCTTTCTTT

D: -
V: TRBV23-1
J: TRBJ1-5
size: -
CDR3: CASSQDRDTNQPQHF
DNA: TGCGCCAGCAGTCAAGACCGGGACACTAATCAGCCCCAGCATTTT

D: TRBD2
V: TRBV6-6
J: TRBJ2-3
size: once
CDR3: CASSRRHGRVSTDTQYF
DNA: TGTGCCAGCAGTCGGCGGCACGGGAGGGTTAGCACAGATACGCAGTATTTT

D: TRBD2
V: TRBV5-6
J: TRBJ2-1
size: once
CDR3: CASKWGGEQFF
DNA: TGTGCCAGCAAATGGGGGGGTGAGCAGTTCTTC

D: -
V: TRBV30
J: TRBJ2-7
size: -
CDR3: CAWAPQKRRFGGEYF
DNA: TGTGCCTGGGCCCCCCAGAAGCGGAGATTTGGCGGGGAGTACTTC

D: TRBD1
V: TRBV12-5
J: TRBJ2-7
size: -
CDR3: CASGLDRGKSYEQYF
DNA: TGTGCTAGTGGTTTGGACAGGGGTAAGTCCTACGAGCAGTACTTC

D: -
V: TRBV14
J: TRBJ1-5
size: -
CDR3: CASSLLPKGGRAHHSNQPQHF
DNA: TGTGCCAGCAGCCTCCTGCCAAAGGGAGGAAGGGCCCACCATAGCAATCAGCCCCAGCATTTT

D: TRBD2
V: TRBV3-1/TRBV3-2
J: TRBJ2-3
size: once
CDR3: CASSRGSGGAEDTQYF
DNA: TGTGCCAGCAGCCGAGGGAGCGGGGGGGCAGAAGATACGCAGTATTTT

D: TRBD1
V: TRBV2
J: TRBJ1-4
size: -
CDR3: CASSRDRGEKLFF
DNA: TGTGCCAGCAGCCGGGACAGGGGGGAAAAACTGTTTTTT

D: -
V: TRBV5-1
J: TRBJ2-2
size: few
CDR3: CASSLGQFDTGELFF
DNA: TGCGCCAGCAGCTTGGGGCAGTTCGACACCGGGGAGCTGTTTTTT

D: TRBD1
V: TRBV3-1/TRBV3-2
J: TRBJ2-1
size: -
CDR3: CASSQFRDRSSYNEQFF
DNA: TGTGCCAGCAGCCAATTTCGGGACAGGAGCTCCTACAATGAGCAGTTCTTC

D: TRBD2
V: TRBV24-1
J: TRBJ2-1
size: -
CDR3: CATSDLWEGEQFF
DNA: TGTGCCACCAGTGATTTGTGGGAGGGTGAGCAGTTCTTC

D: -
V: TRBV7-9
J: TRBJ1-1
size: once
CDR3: CASSAREGPRGPNTEAFF
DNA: TGTGCCAGCAGCGCCAGGGAGGGTCCACGAGGGCCGAACACTGAAGCTTTCTTT

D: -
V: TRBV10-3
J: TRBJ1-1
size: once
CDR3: CAISEKDPRWGDTEAFF
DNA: TGTGCCATCAGTGAAAAGGACCCAAGGTGGGGCGACACTGAAGCTTTCTTT

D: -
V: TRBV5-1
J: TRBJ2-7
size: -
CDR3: CASSPGTYEQYF
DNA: TGCGCCAGCAGCCCCGGGACCTACGAGCAGTACTTC

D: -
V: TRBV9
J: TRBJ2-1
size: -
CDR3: CASSVAGGLGEQFF
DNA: TGTGCCAGCAGCGTAGCTGGGGGGTTGGGCGAGCAGTTCTTC

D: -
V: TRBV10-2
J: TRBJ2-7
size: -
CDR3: CASIKTGLSYEQYF
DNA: TGCGCCAGCATTAAAACAGGGCTATCCTACGAGCAGTACTTC

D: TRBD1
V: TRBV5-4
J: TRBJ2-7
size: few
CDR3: CASSLGTGAIYEQYF
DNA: TGTGCCAGCAGCTTAGGGACAGGGGCGATCTACGAGCAGTACTTC

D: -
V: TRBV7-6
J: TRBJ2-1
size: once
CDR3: CASSTRNSYNEQFF
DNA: TGTGCCAGCAGCACCCGTAACAGCTACAATGAGCAGTTCTTC

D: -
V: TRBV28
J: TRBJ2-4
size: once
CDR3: CASDDSLAKNIQYF
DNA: TGTGCCAGCGACGACAGCCTAGCCAAAAACATTCAGTACTTC

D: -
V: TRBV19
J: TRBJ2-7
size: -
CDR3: CATGGWYEQYF
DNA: TGTGCCACCGGGGGATGGTACGAGCAGTACTTC

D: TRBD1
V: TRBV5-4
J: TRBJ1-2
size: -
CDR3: CASSAAGTGYGYTF
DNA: TGTGCCAGCAGCGCCGCCGGGACAGGTTATGGCTACACCTTC

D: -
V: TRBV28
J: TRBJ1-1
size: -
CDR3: CASRPGMSEAFF
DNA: TGTGCCAGCAGGCCCGGGATGTCTGAAGCTTTCTTT

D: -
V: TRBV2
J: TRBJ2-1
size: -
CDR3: CASSLTISYNEQFF
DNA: TGTGCCAGCAGCCTTACAATTTCCTACAATGAGCAGTTCTTC

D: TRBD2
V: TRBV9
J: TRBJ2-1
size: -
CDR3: CASSVAGRAWNEQFF
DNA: TGTGCCAGCAGCGTAGCCGGGAGGGCCTGGAATGAGCAGTTCTTC

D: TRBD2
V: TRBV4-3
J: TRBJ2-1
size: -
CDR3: CASSQDRGGSNEQFF
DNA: TGCGCCAGCAGCCAAGATCGGGGAGGGAGCAATGAGCAGTTCTTC

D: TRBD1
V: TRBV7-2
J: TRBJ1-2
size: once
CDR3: CASSLGTGTGPGYGYTF
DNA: TGTGCCAGCAGCTTAGGGACAGGTACTGGGCCGGGCTATGGCTACACCTTC

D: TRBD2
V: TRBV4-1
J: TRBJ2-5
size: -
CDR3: CASSPGTSEIQETQYF
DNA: TGCGCCAGCAGCCCTGGGACTAGCGAAATCCAAGAGACCCAGTACTTC

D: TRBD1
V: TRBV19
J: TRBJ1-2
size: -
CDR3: CASSIAADRDHGYTF
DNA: TGTGCCAGTAGTATAGCCGCGGACAGGGACCATGGCTACACCTTC

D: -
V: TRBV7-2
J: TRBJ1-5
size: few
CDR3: CASSLQGGSNQPQHF
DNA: TGTGCCAGCAGCTTACAGGGTGGTAGCAATCAGCCCCAGCATTTT

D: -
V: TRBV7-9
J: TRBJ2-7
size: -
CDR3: CASSLDRQMQYF
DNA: TGTGCCAGCAGCTTAGACCGACAGATGCAGTACTTC

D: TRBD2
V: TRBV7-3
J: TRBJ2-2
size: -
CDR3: CASSMTSGREIGELFF
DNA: TGTGCCAGCAGCATGACTAGCGGGAGAGAAATCGGGGAGCTGTTTTTT

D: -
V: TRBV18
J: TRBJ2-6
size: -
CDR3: CASSPEQASGANVLTF
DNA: TGTGCCAGCTCACCAGAACAGGCTTCTGGGGCCAACGTCCTGACTTTC

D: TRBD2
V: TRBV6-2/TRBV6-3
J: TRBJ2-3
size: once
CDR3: CASSSGTSGPGADTQYF
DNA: TGTGCCAGCAGTTCCGGGACTAGTGGCCCGGGGGCAGATACGCAGTATTTT

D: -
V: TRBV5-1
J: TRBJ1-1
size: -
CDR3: CASSSAGTVNTEAFF
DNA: TGCGCCAGCAGCTCCGCGGGGACGGTGAACACTGAAGCTTTCTTT

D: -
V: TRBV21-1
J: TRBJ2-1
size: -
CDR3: CASSKAAGTPNEQFF
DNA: TGTGCCAGCAGCAAAGCCGCAGGGACTCCCAATGAGCAGTTCTTC